Listed below are T cell receptor beta chains from one sample, sequenced in a study of blood T cell repertoires in COVID-19. Only in-frame clones appear in the TCRdb table, and some are missing; sequencing was by immunoSEQ multiplex PCR. The data hold roughly 300,000 clones, with roughly 90% observed a single time. Sequenced input: peripheral blood. The receptors derive from a man between 18 and 29 years old who had recovered from COVID-19. CDR3s include the opening cysteine and the closing phenylalanine or tryptophan. Each record gives: J gene, D gene, V gene, CDR3 protein. The D gene is left open where the match is weak.

J: TRBJ2-1
D: .
V: TRBV5-8
CDR3: CASSSGSQGEQFF

J: TRBJ2-7
D: .
V: TRBV21-1
CDR3: CASSPPSGASGYYEQYF

J: TRBJ2-1
D: TRBD2
V: TRBV2
CDR3: CASSPAGKQFF

J: TRBJ2-7
D: TRBD2
V: TRBV10-2
CDR3: CASSDPGLPSYEQYF

J: TRBJ2-5
D: .
V: TRBV5-6
CDR3: CASSPGQLETQYF

J: TRBJ1-2
D: TRBD1
V: TRBV5-1
CDR3: CASRFRDRHYGYTF

J: TRBJ2-7
D: TRBD2
V: TRBV28
CDR3: CASSLASGNEQYF

J: TRBJ2-7
D: TRBD2
V: TRBV10-2
CDR3: CASSGLAGASYEQYF

J: TRBJ1-1
D: .
V: TRBV7-2
CDR3: CASSLSYTVQDTEAFF

J: TRBJ2-1
D: TRBD2
V: TRBV7-8
CDR3: CASSLRLAGYNEQFF

J: TRBJ2-3
D: .
V: TRBV5-1
CDR3: CASSLSGGTDTQYF

J: TRBJ2-7
D: .
V: TRBV4-2
CDR3: CASSQDLAPYEQYF

J: TRBJ2-1
D: .
V: TRBV10-1
CDR3: CASSDSAYNEQFF

J: TRBJ2-7
D: TRBD2
V: TRBV4-2
CDR3: CASSQSRNLAGVYYEQYF

J: TRBJ1-4
D: .
V: TRBV19
CDR3: CASSPGQGYNEKLFF

J: TRBJ2-3
D: .
V: TRBV18
CDR3: CASSPPINQGRNTDTQYF

J: TRBJ2-5
D: TRBD1
V: TRBV4-1
CDR3: CASSRPQGAQETQYF

J: TRBJ1-2
D: .
V: TRBV6-2/TRBV6-3
CDR3: CASSYTGVGYTF